These 26 T cell receptor beta chains originate from one sample sequenced in a study of cytomegalovirus exposure and HLA in healthy donors. Repertoires were generated with immunoSEQ multiplex PCR, while TCRdb's copy carries only in-frame clones and drops some. The sample lists over 250,000 clones, about nine tenths seen once, with 1% to 1.5% in the top ten. The sequenced sample was PBMCs. These receptors were taken from a woman aged 25 to 45 in good health and CMV-seropositive.

In DNA form, the CDR3 reads TGTGCCAGCCTACCCAGCCGAGGGGGGGTAGGCAATCAGCCCCAGCATTTT. Translation: CASLPSRGGVGNQPQHF. The gene calls are TRBV2 and TRBJ1-5, with D possibly being TRBD1 (6 bases). V lost 8 bases, J lost 2 bases, and 22 bases lay in between. The CDR3 consists of 17 residues. The germline CDR1 and CDR2 sequences are SNHLY and FYNNEI.

This chain connects TRBV5-6 to TRBJ2-2; 7 bases line up with TRBD1. Germline trimming cut 3 bases from V and 6 bases from J; bases unmatched to any gene: 11. CDR3 length equals 16 residues. Germline V gene data show CDR1 as SGHDT and CDR2 as YYEEEE. Here the CDR3 reads CASSWTKRGTAGELFF. DNA for the CDR3: TGTGCCAGCAGCTGGACAAAAAGGGGGACAGCCGGGGAGCTGTTTTTT. The complete variable domain, with remaining parts taken from reference TRBV5-6 and TRBJ2-2, reads DAGVTQSPTHLIKTRGQQVTLRCSPKSGHDTVSWYQQALGQGPQFIFQYYEEEERQRGNFPDRFSGHQFPNYSSELNVNALLLGDSALYLCASSWTKRGTAGELFFGEGSRLTVL.

The rearrangement joins TRBV2 to TRBJ2-1; unclear D gene. The CDR3 consists of 13 residues. Per germline, CDR1 SNHLY and CDR2 FYNNEI. With 7 bases removed from V and 9 bases from J, the gap between germline ends came to 16 bases. This CDR3 reads CASIQRFGVEQFF. CDR3 nucleotides: TGTGCCAGCATCCAGCGATTTGGGGTTGAGCAGTTCTTC.

The chain links TRBV29-1 to TRBJ2-7; D is ambiguous. The CDR3 covers 14 residues. Per the germline V gene, CDR1 is SQVTM and CDR2 is ANQGSEA. The V gene lost 0 bases and the J gene lost 0 bases, with 9 bases spanning the gap. The CDR3 sequence is CSVEDPASSYEQYF. As DNA, the CDR3 is TGCAGCGTTGAAGACCCAGCGTCCTCCTACGAGCAGTACTTC.

This clone was detected only once. This sequence joins TRBV9 and TRBJ2-2, with TRBD1 matching over 9 bases. With 2 bases clipped from V and 4 bases from J, the junction kept 6 bases outside the gene matches. Germline-derived CDR1 and CDR2 are SGDLS and YYNGEE. The CDR3 is 16 amino acids. The DNA of the CDR3 is TGTGCCAGCAGCGTGACAGGGGGAGGGACCACCGGGGAGCTGTTTTTT. As protein: CASSVTGGGTTGELFF.

For the CDR3, the DNA is TGTGCCAGCAGCTTAGAAGTGGACCCCCAAGAGACCCAGTACTTC. Translating gives CASSLEVDPQETQYF. V and J are TRBV7-6 and TRBJ2-5; D not resolved. The CDR3 loop spans 15 amino acids. Germline V gene data show CDR1 as SGHVS and CDR2 as FNYEAQ. Trimming pared 1 base from V and 1 base from J, leaving 10 bases between. The full variable domain, with the rest looked up from reference TRBV7-6 and TRBJ2-5, is GAGVSQSPRYKVTKRGQDVALRCDPISGHVSLYWYRQALGQGPEFLTYFNYEAQQDKSGLPNDRFSAERPEGSISTLTIQRTEQRDSAMYRCASSLEVDPQETQYFGPGTRLLVL.

The chain combines TRBV28 with TRBJ1-2; no clear D gene. The V end lost 8 bases, the J end lost 5 bases, and 15 bases lay between the germline ends. The germline V gene has CDR1 MDHEN and CDR2 SYDVKM. The CDR3 spans 13 residues. In nucleotides, the CDR3 is TGTGCCAGCGGACCATCCCCGGGGTATGGCTACACCTTC. This translates into CASGPSPGYGYTF.

The CDR3 coding sequence is TGTGCCAGCAGCTTAGCCGGGACCTACACAGATACGCAGTATTTT. Protein product: CASSLAGTYTDTQYF. J is TRBJ2-3 and V is TRBV7-8, with D perhaps given as TRBD1 or TRBD2 (5 bases each). Trimming removed 0 bases from V and 2 bases from J, with 9 bases in between. CDR1 and CDR2 (germline): SGHVS, FQNEAQ. The CDR3 totals 15 residues.

V and J are TRBV4-3 and TRBJ2-2; a possible D gene is TRBD2 (5 bases). This CDR3 spans 15 amino acids. Germline V lookup: CDR1 LGHNA, CDR2 YSLEER. The ends were cut back, 2 bases at V and 6 bases at J, with 13 bases in the middle. CDR3 nucleotides: TGCGCCAGCAGCCAACTCGCGGGTGGTGCCGGGGAGCTGTTTTTT. This encodes CASSQLAGGAGELFF.

This rearrangement joins TRBV29-1 to TRBJ2-5, with no clear D. V was cut by 0 bases and J by 5 bases, with 13 bases left in between. The CDR3 is 14 amino acids. Germline values: CDR1 SQVTM, CDR2 ANQGSEA. This chain's CDR3 is CSVEDPRVRETQYF. CDR3 in DNA: TGCAGCGTTGAAGATCCCCGCGTTCGTGAGACCCAGTACTTC.

The chain links TRBV30 to TRBJ2-2; 10 positions match TRBD1. Germline V gives CDR1 GTSNPN, CDR2 SVGIG (reference sequence). This CDR3 spans 15 amino acids. J lost 6 bases, V lost 2 bases, and 6 bases had no gene match. The CDR3 sequence is CAWSLGTGVPGELFF. CDR3 DNA: TGTGCCTGGAGTTTGGGGACAGGGGTGCCCGGGGAGCTGTTTTTT.

The chain carries TRBV5-1 and TRBJ1-1; tentatively, D is TRBD1 (6 bases). The CDR3 is 15 amino acids. Trimming took 5 bases from V and 3 from J, leaving 17 bases between them. Germline assignment: CDR1 SGHRS and CDR2 YFSETQ. The CDR3 region has the DNA TGCGCCAGCAGGGATCTTGGGGGGCTTTACACTGAAGCTTTCTTT. Amino acids: CASRDLGGLYTEAFF.

The V call is TRBV28, the J call TRBJ1-1; no firm D call. Germline lookup yields CDR1 MDHEN and CDR2 SYDVKM. Trimming took off 7 bases at V and 0 bases at J, with 6 bases between the two ends. This CDR3 is built from 12 residues. The CDR3: CASKLVNTEAFF. The CDR3 region has the DNA TGTGCCAGCAAGCTGGTGAACACTGAAGCTTTCTTT.

The rearrangement links TRBV30 to TRBJ2-2; 10 bases map to TRBD2. V shed 6 bases, J shed 4 bases, and the junction held 11 bases outside the gene matches. The CDR3 covers 16 residues. The germline gives CDR1 GTSNPN, CDR2 SVGIG (reference sequence). CDR3 nucleotides: TGTGCCTGTGGGACTAGCGTATCGCGGAGCACCGGGGAGCTGTTTTTT. It translates to CACGTSVSRSTGELFF.

The rearrangement uses TRBV9 and TRBJ2-1, with 8 bases identical to TRBD2. This CDR3 spans 17 amino acids. V was pared by 0 bases and J by 6 bases, with 11 bases of the junction left unmatched. From germline, CDR1 is SGDLS and CDR2 YYNGEE. DNA for the CDR3: TGTGCCAGCAGCGTAGGAAACGGGGGGACTAGAGTCAATGAGCAGTTCTTC. It is translated as CASSVGNGGTRVNEQFF.

The rearrangement joins TRBV7-7 to TRBJ2-7; TRBD1 matches 10 bases. CDR1 is SSHAT and CDR2 is FNYEAQ in the germline V gene (reference sequence). This CDR3 is 15 amino acids long. V shed 6 bases, J shed 5 bases, and the junction held 10 bases outside the gene matches. In DNA form, the CDR3 reads TGTGCCAGCAGTGACCCTCCGGGACAGGGGAACGAGCAGTACTTC. Translated: CASSDPPGQGNEQYF. Together with reference TRBV7-7 and TRBJ2-7, the CDR3 gives the full variable domain: GAGVSQSPRYKVTKRGQDVTLRCDPISSHATLYWYQQALGQGPEFLTYFNYEAQPDKSGLPSDRFSAERPEGSISTLTIQRTEQRDSAMYRCASSDPPGQGNEQYFGPGTRLTVT.

The chain uses TRBV7-9 and TRBJ2-1, with D maybe TRBD2 (6 bases). CDR1 is SEHNR and CDR2 is FQNEAQ in the germline V gene (reference sequence). V lost 1 base and J lost 4, with 20 bases in between. This CDR3 has 18 residues. The CDR3 loop is CASSLGDSKKAIYNEQFF. The CDR3 nucleotides are TGTGCCAGCAGCTTAGGGGACTCCAAAAAAGCAATATACAATGAGCAGTTCTTC.

The chain recombines TRBV7-9 with TRBJ1-1; no clear D gene. Trimming pared 2 bases from V and 3 bases from J, leaving 10 bases between. The CDR3 length is 14 residues. CDR1 SEHNR and CDR2 FQNEAQ come from the germline V gene (reference sequence). CDR3 protein: CASSLLERDTEAFF. Here the CDR3 DNA reads TGTGCCAGCAGCTTACTGGAAAGAGACACTGAAGCTTTCTTT.

This chain uses TRBV4-3 with TRBJ2-5; D unclear. The V gene lost 1 base and the J gene lost 5 bases, with 8 bases spanning the gap. The germline gives CDR1 LGHNA, CDR2 YSLEER. The CDR3 is made up of 13 amino acids. The CDR3 loop reads CASSQAMVETQYF. The CDR3 DNA reads as TGCGCCAGCAGCCAAGCGATGGTGGAGACCCAGTACTTC.

This clone occurred a few times. V and J are TRBV7-2 and TRBJ1-2, with TRBD1 identical over 8 bases. This CDR3 contains 12 residues. Unmatched junction bases numbered 3, after V lost 4 bases and J lost 8 bases. CDR1 is SGHTA and CDR2 is FQGNSA in the germline V gene. CDR3 DNA sequence: TGTGCCAGCAGCTCAGGGGGCCGCGGCTACACCTTC. Amino acid sequence: CASSSGGRGYTF.

The sample holds a few counts of this clone. The sample holds other DNA sequences that translate to the same CDR3. This sequence joins TRBV7-2 and TRBJ2-7; no firm D call. CDR3 size: 12 residues. CDR1 is SGHTA and CDR2 is FQGNSA in the germline V gene. Deletions cut 2 bases from V and 1 base from J, with 3 bases between. This CDR3 reads CASSLTSYEQYF. DNA for the CDR3: TGTGCCAGCAGCTTAACATCCTACGAGCAGTACTTC.

The chain links TRBV6-5 to TRBJ1-1, with TRBD1 matching 7 bases. In germline, CDR1 is MNHEY, CDR2 SVGAGI. Trimming cost V 5 bases and J 4 bases; bases outside gene matches: 10. This CDR3 region has 15 residues. Here the CDR3 reads CASSHPRQGPTEAFF. The CDR3 nucleotides read TGTGCCAGCAGTCACCCAAGACAGGGTCCCACTGAAGCTTTCTTT.

The V gene is TRBV7-6, the J gene TRBJ1-4; 7 bases map to TRBD1. This CDR3 region has 12 residues. Trimming at V came to 5 bases and at J to 8 bases, leaving 2 bases not matched to a gene. The germline V gene encodes CDR1 SGHVS and CDR2 FNYEAQ. DNA of the CDR3: TGTGCCAGCAGCGCGACAGGGGAAAAACTGTTTTTT. Residues: CASSATGEKLFF. Combining the CDR3 with reference TRBV7-6 and TRBJ1-4 gives the whole variable domain GAGVSQSPRYKVTKRGQDVALRCDPISGHVSLYWYRQALGQGPEFLTYFNYEAQQDKSGLPNDRFSAERPEGSISTLTIQRTEQRDSAMYRCASSATGEKLFFGSGTQLSVL.

The CDR3 reads CATKTVVDTEAFF. CDR3 DNA: TGTGCCACAAAGACAGTGGTCGACACTGAAGCTTTCTTT. The J gene is TRBJ1-1, the V gene TRBV6-1; weak D call: TRBD1 (5 bases). CDR3 length: 13 amino acids. The V gene lost 10 bases and the J gene lost 3 bases, with 15 bases spanning the gap. Germline CDR1 is MNHNS and CDR2 is SASEGT.

This chain links TRBV7-8 with TRBJ2-3, with 12 positions matching TRBD1. This CDR3 spans 16 amino acids. Germline V gene sequence: CDR1 SGHVS, CDR2 FQNEAQ. Trimming took 2 bases from V and 5 from J; bases not matched to a gene: 5. The DNA of the CDR3 is TGTGCCAGCAGCTTAACCGGGACAGGGGGCCAAGATACGCAGTATTTT. Protein product: CASSLTGTGGQDTQYF.

This clone was seen once. V usage is TRBV7-9 and J usage is TRBJ2-7, with no clear D. CDR1 is SEHNR, CDR2 FQNEAQ, per germline (reference sequence). Trimming cost V 3 bases and J 0 bases, with 12 bases left between them. CDR3 length: 15 amino acids. CDR3 in amino acids: CASSFVGSHSYEQYF. The CDR3 DNA reads TGTGCCAGCAGCTTCGTGGGCAGTCACTCCTACGAGCAGTACTTC. Variable domain in full (rest from reference TRBV7-9 and TRBJ2-7): DTGVSQNPRHKITKRGQNVTFRCDPISEHNRLYWYRQTLGQGPEFLTYFQNEAQLEKSRLLSDRFSAERPKGSFSTLEIQRTEQGDSAMYLCASSFVGSHSYEQYFGPGTRLTVT.